The present entry profiles one T cell receptor (beta chain) with its context. It lacks a known antigen. No clone much larger than this one lies a single base away; base qualities are absent. Whole blood was collected in K2EDTA tubes by collaborating institutions according to the institutions' own protocols. For TCRbeta analysis, collaborator samples were shipped as frozen whole blood, as isolated PBMCs, or as DNA extracted from either sample type. The data are from a study of blood T cell repertoires in COVID-19 (dated by TCRdb to 2020 to 2022). For the study in its entirety: Samples from collaborators originated in the United States, Italy and Spain and spanned both the acute and convalescent phases of COVID-19. The prospective study material was composed of cDNA or gDNA derived from T cells, B-cell-depleted T cells, or PBMCs. Deeply sampled blood TCRbeta repertoires from subjects exposed to, actively infected with, or recovered from COVID-19 were included in the dataset. The repertoires were released in a freely available public database intended as a resource for research on the immune response to SARS-CoV-2. The samples were drawn from two sources: the first 160 participants of the ongoing ImmuneRACE study, and 1,000 to 1,500 subjects contributed by 6 global collaborators. The sample metadata nearly always contained a de-identified subject ID, COVID-19 status, age in years and sex. Where available, HLA class I and class II types were taken from metadata supplied by the sample provider and were not determined by assay-based typing. General findings and caveats noted by the study authors: Clinical and demographic metadata were provided uncurated, with the amount varying by source and participant.

TCRbeta CDR3 regions were amplified from genomic DNA using the immunoSEQ Assay, a bias-controlled multiplex PCR. On the study's bioinformatics: The number of nucleated cells in each sample was estimated from the amplification of reference gene primers within the assay. To quantify the absolute abundance of each unique TCRbeta CDR3 rearrangement, sequence reads were collapsed and filtered. For each sample, productive Simpson clonality was calculated by taking the square root of Simpson's diversity index across productive rearrangements. TCRdb took over this immuneACCESS table, retaining in-frame rearrangements with V and J assigned. Such tables are incomplete; in checked studies, under half of the missing clones stem from an unresolved V gene, and the remainder is unexplained. Clone size and V and J calls were adopted from that table, with D and trimming inferred from the DNA. The sample data list 97,000 or so clones, and approximately 80% of these were observed just once. In total, the top ten clones hold over 7.5% of the sample.

Deletion took 4 bases off V and 3 bases off J, with a span of 19 bases between the germline ends. Reading the germline V gene (reference sequence) gives CDR1 MNHEY and CDR2 SMNVEV. The CDR3, from cysteine to phenylalanine, totals 17 residues. Solely the CDR3 DNA is kept, with 51 bases framed from the first base. This chain is built from TRBV27 and TRBJ1-5; TRBD1 is a weak D gene call, 5 bases matching. The receptor was isolated from a man aged 55 to 69 with active or convalescent COVID-19. The sequencing input was peripheral blood. Here the CDR3 is given as CASSSTGSSRINQPQHF. The DNA reads TGTGCCAGCAGTTCCACAGGTAGTTCCCGGATCAATCAGCCCCAGCATTTT.